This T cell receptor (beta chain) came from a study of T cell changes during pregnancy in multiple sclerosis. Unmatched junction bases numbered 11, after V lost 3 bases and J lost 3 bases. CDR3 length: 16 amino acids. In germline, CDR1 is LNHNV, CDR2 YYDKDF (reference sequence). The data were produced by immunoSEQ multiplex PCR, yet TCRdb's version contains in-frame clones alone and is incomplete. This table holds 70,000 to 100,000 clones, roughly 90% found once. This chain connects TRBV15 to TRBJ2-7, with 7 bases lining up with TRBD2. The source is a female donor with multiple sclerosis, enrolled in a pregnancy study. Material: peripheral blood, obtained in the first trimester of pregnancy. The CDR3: CATSSLLVGEGYEQYF. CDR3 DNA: TGTGCCACCAGCAGCCTCCTAGTGGGGGAGGGCTACGAGCAGTACTTC.